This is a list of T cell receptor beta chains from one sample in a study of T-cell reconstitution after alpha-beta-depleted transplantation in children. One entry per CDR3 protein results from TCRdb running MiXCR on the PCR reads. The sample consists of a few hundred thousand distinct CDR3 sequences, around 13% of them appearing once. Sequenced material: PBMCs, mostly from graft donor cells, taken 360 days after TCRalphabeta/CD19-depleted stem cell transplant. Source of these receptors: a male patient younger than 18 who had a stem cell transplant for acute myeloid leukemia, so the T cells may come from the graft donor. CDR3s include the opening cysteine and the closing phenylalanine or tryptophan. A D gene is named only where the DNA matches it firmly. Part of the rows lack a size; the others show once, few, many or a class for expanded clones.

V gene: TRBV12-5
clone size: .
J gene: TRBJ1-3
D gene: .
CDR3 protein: CASGLVGTAELYF
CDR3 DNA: TGTGCTAGTGGTTTGGTCGGGACGGCGGAGTTATATTTT

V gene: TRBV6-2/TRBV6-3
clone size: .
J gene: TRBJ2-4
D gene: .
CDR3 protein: CASSYSGPIENIQYF
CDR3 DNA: TGTGCCAGCAGTTACTCGGGTCCCATAGAAAACATTCAGTACTTC

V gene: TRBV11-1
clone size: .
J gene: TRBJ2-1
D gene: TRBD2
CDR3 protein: CASRAGTSGKSGGNEQFF
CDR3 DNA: TGTGCCAGCAGGGCCGGGACTAGCGGGAAAAGTGGGGGAAATGAGCAGTTCTTC

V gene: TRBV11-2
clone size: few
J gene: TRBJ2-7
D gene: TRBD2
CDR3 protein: CASSFSTSGGYEQYF
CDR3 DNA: TGTGCCAGCAGCTTCTCGACTAGCGGGGGATACGAGCAGTACTTC

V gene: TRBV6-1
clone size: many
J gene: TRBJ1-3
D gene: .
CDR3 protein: CASSLIPAGGFHGNTIYF
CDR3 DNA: TGTGCCAGCAGCCTAATTCCCGCCGGGGGGTTCCACGGGAACACCATATATTTT

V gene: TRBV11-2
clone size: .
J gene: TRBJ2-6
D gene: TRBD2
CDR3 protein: CASSRTSGSGGSGANVLTF
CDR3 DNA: TGTGCCAGCAGCAGGACTAGCGGGAGCGGAGGATCTGGGGCCAACGTCCTGACTTTC

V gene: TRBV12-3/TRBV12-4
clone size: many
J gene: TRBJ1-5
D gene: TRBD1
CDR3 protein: CASSLGTGESQPQHF
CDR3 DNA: TGTGCCAGCAGTTTAGGGACAGGTGAATCTCAGCCCCAGCATTTT

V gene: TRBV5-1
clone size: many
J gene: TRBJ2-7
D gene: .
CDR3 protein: CASSPWTAAYEQYF
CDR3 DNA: TGCGCCAGCAGCCCTTGGACAGCCGCCTACGAGCAGTACTTC

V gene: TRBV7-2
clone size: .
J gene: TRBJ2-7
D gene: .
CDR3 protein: CASSKALDSYEQYF
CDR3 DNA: TGTGCCAGCAGCAAGGCACTAGACTCCTACGAGCAGTACTTC

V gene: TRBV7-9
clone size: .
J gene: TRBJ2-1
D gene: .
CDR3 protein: CASSSRGPSREQFF
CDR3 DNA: TGTGCCAGCAGCTCACGAGGACCTAGCAGGGAGCAGTTCTTC

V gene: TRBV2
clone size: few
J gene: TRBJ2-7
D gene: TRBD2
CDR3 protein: CASRKTTLAGDLYEQYF
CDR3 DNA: TGTGCCAGCAGAAAAACCACCCTAGCGGGAGATCTATACGAGCAGTACTTC

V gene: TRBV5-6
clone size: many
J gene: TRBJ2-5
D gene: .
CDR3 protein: CASSLILETQYF
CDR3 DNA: TGTGCCAGCAGCTTGATCCTGGAGACCCAGTACTTC

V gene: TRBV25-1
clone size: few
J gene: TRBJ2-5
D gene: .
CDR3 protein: CASSPLGTPIGETQYF
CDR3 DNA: TGTGCCAGCAGTCCGCTCGGGACTCCCATCGGGGAGACCCAGTACTTC

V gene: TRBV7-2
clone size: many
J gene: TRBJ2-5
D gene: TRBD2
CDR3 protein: CASSPEGLAGWEETQYF
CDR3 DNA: TGTGCCAGCAGCCCCGAGGGGCTAGCGGGATGGGAAGAGACCCAGTACTTC